A single T cell receptor beta chain is shown here with its context. In patients chosen for sequencing, flow cytometry had shown CD8+CD57+ cell expansion. Severe acquired aplastic anemia was present in every patient. The TCR beta profiling, which covered VDJ combination and CDR3 sequence, was carried out using genomic DNA as the template. Each CDR3 protein gets one entry after TCRdb re-called the reads with MiXCR. Of some 180,000 distinct CDR3 sequences listed, around 63% are singletons. These data are taken from a study of CD8+CD57+ T cells in acquired aplastic anemia. The V end lost 5 bases, the J end lost 3 bases, and 28 bases lay between the germline ends. Germline loops: CDR1 SGHVS, CDR2 FQNEAQ. This CDR3 spans 19 amino acids.

The receptor's source is a human donor with aplastic anemia. The rearrangement links TRBV7-8 to TRBJ1-2; D possibly corresponds to TRBD1 (6 bases). Material: sorted CD4+, CD8+, or CD8+CD57+ T cells (not recorded which) from PBMCs. CDR3 nucleotide sequence: TGTGCCAGCAGCCCTGCCCGTCTCGGGCTTTCGAGGGGGGACTATGGCTACACCTTC. It encodes CASSPARLGLSRGDYGYTF.